The next 31 T cell receptor beta chains were all read from a single sample in a study of T cell repertoires in cytomegalovirus infection. One entry per CDR3 protein, called by TCRdb with MiXCR from the reads. The profile shows roughly 500,000 distinct CDR3 sequences, 16% of them singletons. The source material was CD8+ T cells from PBMCs. These receptors were taken from a human donor in good health (CMV status not recorded). Some clones in this sample may be carry-over from other donors' samples.

This clonotype occurred many times. This chain joins TRBV7-9 and TRBJ2-7, with D possibly TRBD1 on 6 matching bases. The V and J ends lost 4 bases and 0 bases respectively, with 16 bases between them. The CDR3 loop spans 16 amino acids. Germline values: CDR1 SEHNR, CDR2 FQNEAQ (reference sequence). The CDR3 DNA sequence: TGTGCCAGCAGCTCTCCTCTGACAGGACGCTCCTACGAGCAGTACTTC. Translated, it gives CASSSPLTGRSYEQYF.

This clonotype came up a few times. CDR3 bases: TGTGCCAGCAGCTTGGGGTGGAAAAACATTCAGTACTTC. Its protein product is CASSLGWKNIQYF. The chain employs TRBV5-6 and TRBJ2-4; no reliable D call. Germline CDR1 is SGHDT and CDR2 is YYEEEE. Deletions cut 0 bases from V and 4 bases from J, with 5 bases between. The CDR3 loop spans 13 amino acids.

This clonotype has a handful of counts. This chain connects TRBV13 to TRBJ1-2; no clear D gene. The V end lost 5 bases, the J end lost 8 bases, and 15 bases lay between the germline ends. Germline CDR1 reads PRHDT; CDR2 reads FYEKMQ (reference sequence). The CDR3 is made up of 13 amino acids. The CDR3 is CASSPRSGEGYTF. In nucleotides, the CDR3 is TGTGCCAGCAGCCCCCGCTCGGGAGAAGGCTACACCTTC.

A remark on this clonotype: This may come from a read error, since a much larger clone is one base off. This chain links TRBV24-1 with TRBJ2-1; possibly TRBD1 or TRBD2 for D (5 bases each). CDR3 length: 12 amino acids. Germline V gene lookup returns CDR1 KGHDR and CDR2 SFDVKD. The DNA for the CDR3 is TGTGCCACCCGAGGGGCGAACAATGAGCATTTCTTC. The encoded protein is CATRGANNEHFF.

On this clonotype: A much larger clone is a single base away; this may be a read error. CDR3 nucleotide sequence: TGTGCCAGCTCTTGCGGGCTCAATACCTACGAGCAGTACTTC. Amino acid sequence: CASSCGLNTYEQYF. V is TRBV7-2 and J is TRBJ2-7; the D gene is possibly TRBD2 (5 bases). The germline V gene encodes CDR1 SGHTA and CDR2 FQGNSA. Trimming pared 8 bases from V and 2 bases from J, leaving 16 bases between. The CDR3 length is 14 residues.

This chain links TRBV4-1 with TRBJ1-1; D may be TRBD1 (5 bases). The V end lost 3 bases, the J end lost 5 bases, and 25 bases lay between the germline ends. Germline V CDR1 and CDR2: MGHRA, YSYEKL. The CDR3 runs 18 residues. This CDR3 reads CASSHDTRALIGATEAFF. Here the CDR3 DNA reads TGCGCCAGCAGCCATGACACTAGGGCTCTTATCGGGGCGACTGAAGCTTTCTTT.

The chain employs TRBV12-5 and TRBJ1-5, with no clear D. The CDR3 has 14 residues. Between the trimmed V and J ends, which lost 3 bases and 1 base, there was a span of 7 bases. Germline V gene sequence: CDR1 LGHNT, CDR2 FRNRAP. The DNA for the CDR3 is TGTGCTAGTGGTTTAGAATCGAGCAATCAGCCCCAGCATTTT. Amino acids: CASGLESSNQPQHF.

This clonotype occurred many times. The chain employs TRBV27 and TRBJ1-5, with D perhaps matching TRBD1 (5 bases). Per the germline V gene, CDR1 is MNHEY and CDR2 is SMNVEV (reference sequence). CDR3 length: 13 amino acids. V was clipped by 2 bases and J by 10 bases, with 12 bases between them. CDR3 DNA: TGTGCCAGCAGTTTAAGGGGTTTACACCCCCAGCATTTT. Translation: CASSLRGLHPQHF.

This clonotype was observed many times. The V call is TRBV7-6, the J call TRBJ1-5; D ambiguous. Trimming left V 4 bases short and J 6 bases short, with 16 bases between. The CDR3 has 15 residues. CDR1 is SGHVS and CDR2 is FNYEAQ in the germline V gene. CDR3 loop: CASSSFEGDGQPQHF. In nucleotides, the CDR3 is TGTGCCAGCAGCTCGTTCGAGGGTGATGGTCAGCCCCAGCATTTT.

Ten or more counts support this clonotype. V and J are TRBV19 and TRBJ2-1; 9 nucleotides align to TRBD1. This CDR3 spans 17 amino acids. Germline CDR1 reads LNHDA; CDR2 reads SQIVND (reference sequence). The V gene end was trimmed by 5 bases and the J gene end by 0 bases; junction bases not matched to a gene: 8. CDR3 sequence: CASSLGQQGASYNEQFF. CDR3 in DNA: TGTGCCAGTAGTTTAGGGCAACAGGGGGCCTCCTACAATGAGCAGTTCTTC.

The gene calls are TRBV6-2 or TRBV6-3 and TRBJ2-7; 8 bases line up with TRBD2. CDR1 and CDR2 from the germline V gene are MNHEY and SVGEGT. This CDR3 is 15 amino acids long. The V gene end was trimmed by 7 bases and the J gene end by 6 bases; junction bases not matched to a gene: 14. CDR3 DNA sequence: TGTGCCAGCACAGGAGCGGGAGTTGACTTAGGCGAGCAGTACTTC. Translating it yields CASTGAGVDLGEQYF.

As to this clonotype: This may stem from a read error, because a much larger clone lies one nucleotide away. This CDR3 fails to terminate in the conserved phenylalanine or tryptophan, so it likely reflects a read error. The V gene is TRBV12-3 or TRBV12-4, the J gene TRBJ1-2; no reliable D call. The CDR3 spans 10 residues. The V end was cut by 6 bases, the J end by 8 bases, with 7 bases between. CDR3 protein: CASSPGGYTL. CDR3 coding DNA: TGTGCCAGCAGCCCCGGGGGCTACACCTTA.

V and J are TRBV6-5 and TRBJ2-7; the match to TRBD2 covers 8 bases. Trimming took 8 bases from V and 5 from J; bases not matched to a gene: 8. The CDR3 loop spans 13 amino acids. CDR1 is MNHEY, CDR2 SVGAGI, per germline. The CDR3 DNA follows: TGTGCCAGCGGCGAGCGAGCGGGAGACGAGCAGTACTTC. Protein sequence: CASGERAGDEQYF.

In the case of this clonotype: The conserved phenylalanine or tryptophan is not found at the CDR3 terminus, so this likely reflects a read error. The chain carries TRBV4-2 and TRBJ2-5; D is undetermined. The CDR3 has 15 residues. Trimming pared 0 bases from V and 5 bases from J, leaving 13 bases between. CDR1 is LGHNA and CDR2 is YNFKEQ in the germline V gene. The CDR3 sequence: CASSQDYLLRETQYL. The CDR3 nucleotides read TGTGCCAGCAGCCAAGATTACTTGCTTCGGGAGACCCAGTACTTA.

This clonotype came up many times. A read error may produce the germline difference seen at one junction end. The chain recombines TRBV4-1 with TRBJ1-5; D is perhaps TRBD1 (5 bases). The CDR3 totals 13 residues. The germline V gene encodes CDR1 MGHRA and CDR2 YSYEKL. DNA of the CDR3: TGTGCCAGCAGTCAGGGATTAAATCAGCCCCAGCATTTT. Amino acid sequence: CASSQGLNQPQHF.

The sample holds many counts of this clonotype. The CDR3 reads CASSLSPRSRQETQYF. The CDR3 DNA reads TGTGCCAGCAGTTTATCCCCCAGGTCTCGACAAGAGACCCAGTACTTC. The chain recombines TRBV12-3 or TRBV12-4 with TRBJ2-5, with D hard to call. The V and J ends lost 2 bases and 2 bases respectively, with 15 bases between them. This CDR3 has 16 amino acids.

The chain is built from TRBV29-1 and TRBJ2-1; 8 bases match TRBD2. Germline CDR1 and CDR2: SQVTM and ANQGSEA. V was pared by 6 bases and J by 7 bases, with 14 bases of the junction left unmatched. The CDR3 consists of 15 residues. CDR3 region: CSVRGGRTHGNEQFF. For the CDR3, the DNA is TGCAGCGTCCGGGGGGGACGGACTCATGGGAATGAGCAGTTCTTC.

This clonotype was found many times. The chain carries TRBV12-3 or TRBV12-4 and TRBJ2-5; D not certain. The CDR3 is 13 residues long. The germline V and J ends were trimmed by 4 bases and 2 bases, with 8 bases remaining between them. The CDR3 sequence: CASSSDGQETQYF. CDR3 bases: TGTGCCAGCAGTTCGGACGGACAAGAGACCCAGTACTTC.

This chain links TRBV10-3 with TRBJ1-1; no firm D call. This CDR3 contains 14 residues. V was pared by 3 bases and J by 1 base, with 9 bases between. Per germline, CDR1 ENHRY and CDR2 SYGVKD. CDR3 loop: CAISEPEGNTEAFF. The CDR3 DNA follows: TGTGCCATCAGTGAACCCGAAGGGAACACTGAAGCTTTCTTT.

A word on this clonotype: One junction end disagrees with the germline gene, perhaps due to a read error. The rearrangement links TRBV5-6 to TRBJ2-7; 7 bases line up with TRBD1. CDR1 and CDR2 (germline): SGHDT, YYEEEE. This CDR3 region has 19 residues. The CDR3 loop reads CASSTLGGRARKNSYEPYF. CDR3 in DNA: TGTGCCAGCAGCACACTAGGGGGCCGCGCACGAAAAAACTCCTACGAGCCGTACTTC.

The chain carries TRBV4-1 and TRBJ2-2; 11 nucleotides line up with TRBD2. This CDR3 is built from 19 residues. Germline V CDR1 and CDR2: MGHRA, YSYEKL. Trimming cost V 0 bases and J 0 bases; bases outside gene matches: 6. CDR3 protein: CASSQDILAGASNTGELFF. As DNA, the CDR3 is TGCGCCAGCAGCCAAGATATACTAGCGGGGGCCTCGAACACCGGGGAGCTGTTTTTT.

This clonotype came up many times. V is TRBV7-9 and J is TRBJ2-7; tentatively, D is TRBD2 (6 bases). Germline assignment: CDR1 SEHNR and CDR2 FQNEAQ (reference sequence). V was clipped by 4 bases and J by 2 bases, with 12 bases between them. This CDR3 is built from 14 residues. The DNA for the CDR3 is TGTGCCAGCAGCTGGAGGGGATCCCCCTACGAGCAGTACTTC. Protein product: CASSWRGSPYEQYF.

This clonotype was seen repeatedly, ten times or more. The J gene is TRBJ2-7, the V gene TRBV7-3, with 8 bases matching TRBD2. Losses at the gene ends were 5 bases for V and 3 bases for J; bases not matched to a gene: 9. Germline V gene data show CDR1 as SGHTA and CDR2 as FQGTGA. The CDR3 covers 15 residues. CDR3: CASSVGAGERYEQYF. For the CDR3, the DNA is TGTGCCAGCAGCGTAGGAGCGGGAGAGCGCTACGAGCAGTACTTC.

This clonotype was counted many times. The CDR3: CASSLDSTSGRRYEQYF. CDR3 in DNA: TGTGCCAGCAGCTTAGATTCGACTAGCGGGAGACGCTACGAGCAGTACTTC. The V call is TRBV11-2, the J call TRBJ2-7; 12 nucleotides line up with TRBD2. The CDR3 is 17 amino acids. The junction had 6 bases not matched to a gene; V was cut back by 0 bases and J by 3 bases. Germline V lookup: CDR1 SGHAT, CDR2 FQNNGV.

Of note for this clonotype: Without the conserved terminal phenylalanine or tryptophan, this CDR3 likely stems from a read error. This chain joins TRBV7-4 and TRBJ2-5; D remains unclear. V gave up 8 bases and J gave up 4 bases, with 11 bases separating them. This CDR3 is built from 12 residues. CDR1 and CDR2 (germline): SGHVT, SQSDAQ. The CDR3 DNA sequence: TGTGCCAGCGGGTGGGCTGGAGAGACCCAGTACTTA. It encodes CASGWAGETQYL.

This clonotype was seen a handful of times. This chain joins TRBV27 and TRBJ1-1; maybe TRBD1 (5 bases). V lost 6 bases to trimming and J lost 7 bases, with 12 bases between them. The CDR3 covers 12 residues. Germline V CDR1 and CDR2: MNHEY, SMNVEV (reference sequence). The CDR3 DNA reads as TGTGCCAGCAGGATTGGGAGGGGTGAAGCTTTCTTT. Its protein product is CASRIGRGEAFF.

J is TRBJ1-1 and V is TRBV19; TRBD1 is a possible D gene (6 bases). The germline gives CDR1 LNHDA, CDR2 SQIVND (reference sequence). This CDR3 has 16 residues. Trimming removed 3 bases at V and 1 base at J, with 15 bases between. CDR3 bases: TGTGCCAGTAGTATCACCCGGGACATCCGGAACACTGAAGCTTTCTTT. It encodes CASSITRDIRNTEAFF.

This clonotype was seen only a few times. This chain links TRBV29-1 with TRBJ1-2; no clear D gene. This CDR3 spans 15 amino acids. Germline assignment: CDR1 SQVTM and CDR2 ANQGSEA. Trimming took off 7 bases at V and 4 bases at J, with 22 bases between the two ends. DNA for the CDR3: TGCAGCGCCTTCGGAGAGAGAGGAGTTTCCTATGGCTACACCTTC. It translates to CSAFGERGVSYGYTF.

This clonotype was counted ten times or more. The gene calls are TRBV4-2 and TRBJ2-1; D is perhaps TRBD2 (6 bases). Germline CDR1 reads LGHNA; CDR2 reads YNFKEQ. This CDR3 region has 14 residues. Trimming took off 4 bases at V and 8 bases at J, with 15 bases between the two ends. In nucleotides, the CDR3 is TGTGCCAGCAGCCCTTTGTTCGGCGGGGATGAGCAGTTCTTC. It encodes CASSPLFGGDEQFF.

This clonotype was found many times. The CDR3: CASSDRGISGRLYQETQYF. DNA of the CDR3: TGTGCCAGCAGTGACAGGGGCATTAGCGGGAGGCTCTACCAAGAGACCCAGTACTTC. The rearrangement uses TRBV28 and TRBJ2-5; 10 bases map to TRBD2. This CDR3 region has 19 residues. From germline, CDR1 is MDHEN and CDR2 SYDVKM. V lost 5 bases and J lost 0; bases outside the gene matches: 15.

This chain connects TRBV4-2 to TRBJ1-5; D gene ambiguous. Trimming pared 0 bases from V and 9 bases from J, leaving 9 bases between. Germline V gene sequence: CDR1 LGHNA, CDR2 YNFKEQ. The CDR3 is 13 residues long. CDR3 in amino acids: CASSQDYIGPQHF. The DNA of the CDR3 is TGTGCCAGCAGCCAAGATTATATCGGGCCCCAGCATTTT.